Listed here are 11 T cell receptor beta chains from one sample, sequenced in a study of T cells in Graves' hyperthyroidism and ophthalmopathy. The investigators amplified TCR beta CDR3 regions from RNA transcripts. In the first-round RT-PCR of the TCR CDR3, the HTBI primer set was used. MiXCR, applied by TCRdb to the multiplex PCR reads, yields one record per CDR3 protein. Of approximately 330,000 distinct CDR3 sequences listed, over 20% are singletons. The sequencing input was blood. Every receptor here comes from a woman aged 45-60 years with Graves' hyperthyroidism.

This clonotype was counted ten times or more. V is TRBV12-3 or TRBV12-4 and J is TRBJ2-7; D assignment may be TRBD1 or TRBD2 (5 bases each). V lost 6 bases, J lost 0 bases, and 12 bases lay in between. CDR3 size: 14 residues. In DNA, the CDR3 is TGTGCCAGCAGCTCTACCGGGACCTCCTACGAGCAGTACTTC. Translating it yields CASSSTGTSYEQYF.

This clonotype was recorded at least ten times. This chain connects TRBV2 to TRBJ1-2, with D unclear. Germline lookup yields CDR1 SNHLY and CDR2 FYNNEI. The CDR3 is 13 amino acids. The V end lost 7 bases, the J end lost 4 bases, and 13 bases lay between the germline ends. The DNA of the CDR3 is TGTGCCAGCACCCCCCTCACGGGCTATGGCTACACCTTC. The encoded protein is CASTPLTGYGYTF.

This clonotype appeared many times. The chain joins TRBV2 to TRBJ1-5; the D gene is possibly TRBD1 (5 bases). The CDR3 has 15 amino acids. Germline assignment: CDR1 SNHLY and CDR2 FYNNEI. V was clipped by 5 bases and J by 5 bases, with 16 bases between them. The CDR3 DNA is TGTGCCAGCAGTAAAGACAGTCAAGATTATCAGCCCCAGCATTTT. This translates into CASSKDSQDYQPQHF. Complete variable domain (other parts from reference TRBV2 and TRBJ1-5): EPEVTQTPSHQVTQMGQEVILRCVPISNHLYFYWYRQILGQKVEFLVSFYNNEISEKSEIFDDQFSVERPDGSNFTLKIRSTKLEDSAMYFCASSKDSQDYQPQHFGDGTRLSIL.

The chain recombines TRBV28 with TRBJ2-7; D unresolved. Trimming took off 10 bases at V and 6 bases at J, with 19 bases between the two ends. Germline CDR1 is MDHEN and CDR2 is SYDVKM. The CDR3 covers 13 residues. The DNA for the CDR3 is TGTGCCACCAACGGCGACCCATCCCCCGAGCAGTACTTC. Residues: CATNGDPSPEQYF.

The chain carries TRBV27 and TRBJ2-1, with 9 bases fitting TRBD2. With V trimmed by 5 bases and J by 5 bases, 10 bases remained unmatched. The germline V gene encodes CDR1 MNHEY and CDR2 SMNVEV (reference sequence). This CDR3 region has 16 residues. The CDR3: CASSARSGGGDNEQFF. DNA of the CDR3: TGTGCCAGCAGTGCCCGATCTGGCGGGGGGGACAATGAGCAGTTCTTC.

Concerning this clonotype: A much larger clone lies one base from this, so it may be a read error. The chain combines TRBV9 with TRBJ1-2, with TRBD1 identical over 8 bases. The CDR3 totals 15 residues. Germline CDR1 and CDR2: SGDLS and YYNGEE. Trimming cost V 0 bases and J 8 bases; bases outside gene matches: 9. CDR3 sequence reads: CASSVAVGQEVGYTF. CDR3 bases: TGTGCCAGCAGCGTAGCTGTGGGACAGGAGGTCGGCTACACCTTC.

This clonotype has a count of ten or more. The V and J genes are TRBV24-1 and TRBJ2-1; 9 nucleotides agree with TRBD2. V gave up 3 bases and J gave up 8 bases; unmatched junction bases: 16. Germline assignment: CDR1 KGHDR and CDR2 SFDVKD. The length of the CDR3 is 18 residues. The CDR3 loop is CATSDPAKIAGESYEQFF. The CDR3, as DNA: TGTGCCACCAGTGATCCCGCCAAAATAGCGGGAGAAAGCTATGAGCAGTTCTTC.

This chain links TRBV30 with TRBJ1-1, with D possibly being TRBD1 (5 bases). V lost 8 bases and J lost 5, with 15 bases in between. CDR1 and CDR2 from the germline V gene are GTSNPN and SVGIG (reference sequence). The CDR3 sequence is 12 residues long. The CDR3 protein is CAATGGRTEAFF. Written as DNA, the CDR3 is TGTGCCGCTACCGGGGGGAGAACTGAAGCTTTCTTT.

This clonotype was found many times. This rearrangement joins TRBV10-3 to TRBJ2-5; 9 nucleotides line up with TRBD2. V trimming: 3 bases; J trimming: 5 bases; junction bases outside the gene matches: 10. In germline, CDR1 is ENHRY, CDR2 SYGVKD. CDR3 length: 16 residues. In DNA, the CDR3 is TGTGCCATCAGTGAATCGAGCGGGGGGCGTCGGGAGACCCAGTACTTC. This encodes CAISESSGGRRETQYF.

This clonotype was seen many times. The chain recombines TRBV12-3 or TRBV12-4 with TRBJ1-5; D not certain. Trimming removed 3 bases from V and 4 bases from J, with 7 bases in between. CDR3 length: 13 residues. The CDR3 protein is CASSFTVNQPQHF. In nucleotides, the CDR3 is TGTGCCAGCAGTTTCACTGTAAATCAGCCCCAGCATTTT.

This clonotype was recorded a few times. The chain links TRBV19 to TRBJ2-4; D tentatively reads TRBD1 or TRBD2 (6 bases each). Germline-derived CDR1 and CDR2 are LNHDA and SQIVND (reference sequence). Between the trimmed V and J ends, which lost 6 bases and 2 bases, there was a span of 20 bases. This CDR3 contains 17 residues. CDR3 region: CASRSLQGRRTKNIQYF. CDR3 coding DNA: TGTGCCAGTAGATCCCTCCAGGGGAGGAGGACCAAAAACATTCAGTACTTC.